The 3 T cell receptor beta chains in this list originate from one sample, sequenced in a study of blood T cell repertoires in COVID-19. TCRdb's table, derived via immunoSEQ multiplex PCR, lists solely in-frame clones and lacks some. The repertoire consists of about 280,000 clones, with roughly 90% occurring once and the leading ten covering about 12%. Source material: peripheral blood. The receptor set was obtained from a woman in her 70s with COVID-19, enrolled during active disease.

This clone appeared once. The sample has other DNA sequences that encode this CDR3 too. This sequence joins TRBV5-1 and TRBJ2-2; 12 bases line up with TRBD1. V lost 4 bases, J lost 3 bases, and 4 bases stayed unmatched. The CDR3 is 16 residues long. Germline CDR1 and CDR2: SGHRS and YFSETQ. CDR3 in DNA: TGCGCCAGCAGCCCGGGGACAGGGGGCTACACCGGGGAGCTGTTTTTT. This codes for CASSPGTGGYTGELFF.

V and J are TRBV5-1 and TRBJ2-7, with 8 bases fitting TRBD1. V lost 0 bases to trimming and J lost 12 bases; unmatched junction nucleotides: 11. This CDR3 has 14 residues. Per germline, CDR1 SGHRS and CDR2 YFSETQ. CDR3 region: CASSLGDRLTSPYF. For the CDR3, the DNA is TGCGCCAGCAGCTTGGGGGACAGGTTGACTTCGCCGTACTTC.

The genes are TRBV5-1 and TRBJ2-7; 11 bases are a match to TRBD1. CDR1 is SGHRS and CDR2 is YFSETQ in the germline V gene. V gave up 3 bases and J gave up 3 bases; unmatched junction bases: 5. There are 15 residues in the CDR3. For the CDR3, the DNA is TGCGCCAGCAGCTCGATCGGGACAGGGGGCTACGAGCAGTACTTC. Residues: CASSSIGTGGYEQYF.